Reported below is one T cell receptor (beta chain). The entry originates in a study of blood T cell repertoires in COVID-19. V was pared by 6 bases and J by 1 base, with 10 bases between. The CDR3 covers 14 residues. Germline V gene sequence: CDR1 LNHDA, CDR2 SQIVND (reference sequence). Per the study methods: Estimated nucleated cell counts came from reference gene primer amplification. The data were produced by immunoSEQ multiplex PCR, yet TCRdb's version contains in-frame clones alone and is incomplete. V and J calls plus clone size are reproduced from that table; the DNA served to infer D and trimming. The sample comprises approximately 85,000 clones, 85% to 95% of which are singletons, and about 5.9% rests with the top ten.

This sequence was found in a woman in her sixties with active COVID-19. V gene TRBV19 combines with J gene TRBJ1-5, with a weak D call TRBD1 (5 bases). Sequencing was done on a sample of peripheral blood. The chain's CDR3 is CASRGAASNQPQHF. CDR3 coding DNA: TGTGCCAGTAGAGGGGCCGCGAGCAATCAGCCCCAGCATTTT.